The rows below give T cell receptor beta chains drawn from one sample of a study of regulatory T cells in long-lasting Graves disease. Each CDR3 protein gets one entry after TCRdb re-called the multiplex PCR reads with MiXCR. This sample has about 560,000 distinct CDR3 sequences, with 16% found just once. The same data also went into a second study, on T cells in Graves' hyperthyroidism and ophthalmopathy.

The sample consisted of peripheral blood mononuclear cells (PBMCs), taken at new diagnosis, from a patient treated with antithyroid drugs. These receptors came from a man younger than 35 with Graves disease. The conserved cysteine and the conserved F or W are not part of the CDR3 here. The order of the fields is J gene, V gene, CDR3 protein.

J: TRBJ2-1; V: TRBV12-5; CDR3: ASGFEGSYNEQF
J: TRBJ2-5; V: TRBV4-1; CDR3: ASSQEGSQETQY
J: TRBJ2-1; V: TRBV12-3/TRBV12-4; CDR3: ASSLLAGRTHEQF
J: TRBJ2-7; V: TRBV6-2/TRBV6-3; CDR3: ASSAGTISEQY
J: TRBJ2-3; V: TRBV20-1; CDR3: SAGRPGTGNTDTQY
J: TRBJ1-2; V: TRBV3-1; CDR3: ASSPATGFYGYT
J: TRBJ2-3; V: TRBV7-2; CDR3: ASSIRASGRASSQY
J: TRBJ1-2; V: TRBV28; CDR3: ASSSGSQGYT
J: TRBJ2-1; V: TRBV5-1; CDR3: ASSLGPGTTEQF
J: TRBJ1-1; V: TRBV19; CDR3: ASRDANTEAF
J: TRBJ2-2; V: TRBV18; CDR3: ASSHRDRDTGELF
J: TRBJ2-1; V: TRBV10-3; CDR3: AISGRGGLAGAYNEQF
J: TRBJ2-1; V: TRBV27; CDR3: ASSLTSGSHEQF
J: TRBJ2-5; V: TRBV28; CDR3: ASSYPPSWQVERGTQY
J: TRBJ2-3; V: TRBV7-3; CDR3: ASSQRTSGSFDTQY
J: TRBJ2-1; V: TRBV18; CDR3: ASSPRALSYNEQF
J: TRBJ2-1; V: TRBV7-9; CDR3: ASSLNRPIYNEQF
J: TRBJ2-3; V: TRBV27; CDR3: ASSSGLAENTDTQY
J: TRBJ2-1; V: TRBV19; CDR3: ASTTSGRTNEQF
J: TRBJ2-2; V: TRBV19; CDR3: ASSDRDAGELF
J: TRBJ2-7; V: TRBV6-1; CDR3: ASRPGTSGFYEQY
J: TRBJ1-5; V: TRBV6-6; CDR3: ASSYSAGGQPQH
J: TRBJ1-5; V: TRBV20-1; CDR3: SARVVNQPQH
J: TRBJ2-3; V: TRBV27; CDR3: ASRLRGPYTDTQY
J: TRBJ2-7; V: TRBV20-1; CDR3: SATGTSGNYEQY
J: TRBJ2-7; V: TRBV12-3/TRBV12-4; CDR3: ASSLGIGTYEQY
J: TRBJ2-1; V: TRBV5-1; CDR3: ASSRLAGAGDEQF
J: TRBJ1-4; V: TRBV7-3; CDR3: ASSHPGRSREKLF
J: TRBJ2-1; V: TRBV5-1; CDR3: ASSALATSSYNEQF
J: TRBJ2-1; V: TRBV5-1; CDR3: ASSIRGLAGGPLNEQF
J: TRBJ2-3; V: TRBV5-1; CDR3: ASSLGVSSTDTQY
J: TRBJ2-7; V: TRBV6-5; CDR3: ASSYSITNQLPYEQY
J: TRBJ2-1; V: TRBV10-2; CDR3: ASSEPGAGPDNEQF
J: TRBJ1-2; V: TRBV30; CDR3: AWSARADYGYT
J: TRBJ2-2; V: TRBV5-1; CDR3: ASSTRGRGTGELF
J: TRBJ2-7; V: TRBV6-1; CDR3: ASSEALGRAYEQY
J: TRBJ2-1; V: TRBV3-1; CDR3: ASSQEDRSLSAI
J: TRBJ2-7; V: TRBV20-1; CDR3: SASPTSGTSYEQY
J: TRBJ2-1; V: TRBV20-1; CDR3: SARYAGAYNEQF
J: TRBJ2-1; V: TRBV5-1; CDR3: ASSPAGTSDYNEQF
J: TRBJ2-7; V: TRBV7-6; CDR3: ASSLFTGERLSYEQY